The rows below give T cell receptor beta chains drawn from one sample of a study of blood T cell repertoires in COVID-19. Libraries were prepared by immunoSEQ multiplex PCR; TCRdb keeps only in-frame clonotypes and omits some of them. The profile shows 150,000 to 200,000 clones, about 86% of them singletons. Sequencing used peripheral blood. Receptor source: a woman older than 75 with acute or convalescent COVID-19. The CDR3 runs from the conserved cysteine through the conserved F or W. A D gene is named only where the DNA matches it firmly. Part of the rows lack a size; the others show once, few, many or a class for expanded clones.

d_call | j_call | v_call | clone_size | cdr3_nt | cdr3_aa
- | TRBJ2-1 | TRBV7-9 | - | TGTGCTGACCGGGACTCGTCCTACAATGAGCAGTTCTTC | CADRDSSYNEQFF
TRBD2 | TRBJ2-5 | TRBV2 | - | TGTGCCAGCACCCTGATCGGGTCTAGCGGGAGTTTGTTGGAGACCCAGTACTTC | CASTLIGSSGSLLETQYF
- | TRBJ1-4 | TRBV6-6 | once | TGTGCCAGCAGTTACTCCGGAAGGGCGGGAAAACTGTTTTTT | CASSYSGRAGKLFF
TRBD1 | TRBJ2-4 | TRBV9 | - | TGTGCCAGCAGCGTAGGGGACAGTCACCTAGCCAAAAACATTCAGTACTTC | CASSVGDSHLAKNIQYF
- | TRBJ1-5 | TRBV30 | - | TGTGCCCCTTTGGTTACTAGGTATCAGCCCCAGCATTTT | CAPLVTRYQPQHF
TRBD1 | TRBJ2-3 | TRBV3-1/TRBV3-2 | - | TGTGCCAGCAGCCGAGGTAGGGGGCTTACAGATACGCAGTATTTT | CASSRGRGLTDTQYF
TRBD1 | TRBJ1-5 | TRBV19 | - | TGTGCCAGTAGTACCAGACAGGGATCGGGCAATCAGCCCCAGCATTTT | CASSTRQGSGNQPQHF
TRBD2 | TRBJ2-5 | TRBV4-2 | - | TGTGCCAGCAGCCAAGGACCCAGCGGGAGGCGAGGAGGAGAGACCCAGTACTTC | CASSQGPSGRRGGETQYF
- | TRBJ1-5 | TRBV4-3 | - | TGCGCCAGCAGCCAAGAAGTTCGGGGGAGCAATCAGCCCCAGCATTTT | CASSQEVRGSNQPQHF
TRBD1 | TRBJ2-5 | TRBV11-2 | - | TGTGCCAGCAGCTGGGGGACAGGGGGGCAAGAGACCCAGTACTTC | CASSWGTGGQETQYF
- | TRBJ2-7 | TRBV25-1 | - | TGTGCCAGCAGTCGTGGAGGGAACTCCTACGAGCAGTACTTC | CASSRGGNSYEQYF
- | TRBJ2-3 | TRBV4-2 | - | TGTGCCAGCAGCCAAGATGTAGTTCCCACAGATACGCAGTATTTT | CASSQDVVPTDTQYF
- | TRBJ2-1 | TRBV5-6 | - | TGTGCCAGCAGCTTGGTCTCGGTTGAAAGCTCCTACAATGAGCAGTTCTTC | CASSLVSVESSYNEQFF
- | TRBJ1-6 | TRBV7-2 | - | TGTGCCAGCAGCTTAGACAGGGACACGACCCTCCACTTT | CASSLDRDTTLHF
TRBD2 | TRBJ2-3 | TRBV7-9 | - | TGTGCCAGCAGCTTAGCGCTAGCGGGGGGCACAGATACGCAGTATTTT | CASSLALAGGTDTQYF
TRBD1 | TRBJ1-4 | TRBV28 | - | TGTGCCAGCAGTTCCATAGGGGGCCAAGAAAAACTGTTTTTT | CASSSIGGQEKLFF
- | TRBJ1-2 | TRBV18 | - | TGTGCCAGCTCACCTACCCAGGGAAATGGCTACACCTTC | CASSPTQGNGYTF
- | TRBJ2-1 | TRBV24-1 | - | TGTGCCACCAGTGATCTGGAGGCATCCAATTACAATGAGCAGTTCTTC | CATSDLEASNYNEQFF
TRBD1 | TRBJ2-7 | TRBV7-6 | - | TGTGCCAGCAGCTTAACAGGGGGCTCCTACGAGCAGTACTTC | CASSLTGGSYEQYF
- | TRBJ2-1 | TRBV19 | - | TGTGCCAGTAGAGGCCGCGAGGGGGGGGACAATGAGCAGTTCTTC | CASRGREGGDNEQFF
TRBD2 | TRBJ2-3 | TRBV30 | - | TGTGCCTGGAGCGTAGACGGGGGGGCGGGTGATACGCAGTATTTT | CAWSVDGGAGDTQYF
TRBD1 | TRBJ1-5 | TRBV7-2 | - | TGTGCCAGCAGCTTTCGTCACACAGGGGTCGGTCAGCCCCAGCATTTT | CASSFRHTGVGQPQHF